These 23 T cell receptor beta chains were all obtained from the same sample, sequenced in a study of T-cell memory formation after mild COVID-19. TCRdb fed the 5' RACE reads into MiXCR, producing one record per CDR3 protein. The data hold about 82,000 distinct CDR3 sequences, with roughly 16% observed a single time. Sequences were obtained from PBMCs or a T cell subset sorted from them (not recorded which). The receptors derive from a man between 18 and 35 years old who had mild COVID-19 (a few samples of this study predate the infection). Cell type and time point are not known.

This clonotype has a handful of counts. V is TRBV5-1 and J is TRBJ2-3; D remains unclear. This CDR3 is built from 13 residues. V lost 0 bases and J 11 bases, leaving 13 bases between the germline ends. The germline CDR1 and CDR2 sequences are SGHRS and YFSETQ. The DNA for the CDR3 is TGCGCCAGCAGCTTGGTCGGCGCTAGGGAGCAGTATTTT. It is translated as CASSLVGAREQYF.

This clonotype was recorded a few times. This rearrangement joins TRBV4-3 to TRBJ2-4; the D is unclear. Per germline, CDR1 LGHNA and CDR2 YSLEER. V was pared by 4 bases and J by 4 bases, with 17 bases between. The CDR3 totals 16 residues. CDR3 nucleotides: TGCGCCAGCAGCCCTGCCGCTGAAAGCTTGAAAAACATTCAGTACTTC. Translated: CASSPAAESLKNIQYF.

The chain recombines TRBV7-9 with TRBJ2-5; D call uncertain. Germline V gene data show CDR1 as SEHNR and CDR2 as FQNEAQ (reference sequence). The CDR3 runs 12 residues. Trimming removed 3 bases from V and 2 bases from J, with 4 bases in between. CDR3 in amino acids: CASSFPQETQYF. The DNA for the CDR3 is TGTGCCAGCAGCTTCCCTCAAGAGACCCAGTACTTC.

The sample holds a few counts of this clonotype. This could be a read error, since a much larger clone is one nucleotide away. The chain uses TRBV7-6 and TRBJ1-1; D unclear. The V end was cut by 2 bases, the J end by 1 base, with 5 bases between. The CDR3 spans 13 residues. Germline V gene lookup returns CDR1 SGHVS and CDR2 FNYEAQ. In nucleotides, the CDR3 is TGTGCCAGCAGCTTATGGGGGAACACTGAAGCTTTCTTT. This sequence encodes CASSLWGNTEAFF.

This clonotype occurred many times. This sequence joins TRBV9 and TRBJ2-3; D not certain. V lost 5 bases, J lost 1 base, and 14 bases lay in between. The CDR3 sequence is 15 residues long. From germline, CDR1 is SGDLS and CDR2 YYNGEE. The CDR3, as DNA: TGTGCCAGCAGTCCCTCAGTCTCGGGCACAGATACGCAGTATTTT. This sequence encodes CASSPSVSGTDTQYF. Variable domain in full (rest from reference TRBV9 and TRBJ2-3): DSGVTQTPKHLITATGQRVTLRCSPRSGDLSVYWYQQSLDQGLQFLIQYYNGEERAKGNILERFSAQQFPDLHSELNLSSLELGDSALYFCASSPSVSGTDTQYFGPGTRLTVL.

This clonotype has just a few counts. The rearrangement links TRBV7-9 to TRBJ2-2; no clear D gene. CDR3 size: 16 residues. V lost 2 bases to trimming and J lost 0 bases, with 10 bases between them. Germline V gene data show CDR1 as SEHNR and CDR2 as FQNEAQ (reference sequence). The CDR3 is CASSLLGDANTGELFF. CDR3 nucleotide sequence: TGTGCCAGCAGCTTACTGGGTGACGCGAACACCGGGGAGCTGTTTTTT.

The genes are TRBV4-3 and TRBJ2-5; 8 bases align to TRBD1. Germline V gene data show CDR1 as LGHNA and CDR2 as YSLEER. J lost 5 bases, V lost 0 bases, and 11 bases had no gene match. The CDR3 is 17 amino acids. This CDR3 is CASSQDISDRGQETQYF. CDR3 sequence (DNA): TGCGCCAGCAGCCAAGATATTAGCGACAGGGGACAGGAGACCCAGTACTTC.

The chain uses TRBV7-6 and TRBJ2-5, with 9 nucleotides matching TRBD2. CDR1 and CDR2 (germline): SGHVS, FNYEAQ. CDR3 length equals 16 residues. The trim removed 1 base at V and 0 bases at J, leaving 3 bases unmatched. CDR3 nucleotides: TGTGCCAGCAGCTTAGGGGCTAGCGGGGACCAAGAGACCCAGTACTTC. This encodes CASSLGASGDQETQYF.

For this clonotype: With a much larger clone just one base away, this may be a read error. The chain recombines TRBV6-4 with TRBJ2-2; TRBD1 matches 10 bases. Looked up from germline, CDR1 is MRHNA and CDR2 is SNTAGT. CDR3 length equals 15 residues. DNA of the CDR3: TGTGCCAGCAGTGACAAGACAGGGGGCCCCGGGGAGATGTTTTTT. Its translation is CASSDKTGGPGEMFF.

This chain joins TRBV11-2 and TRBJ2-2; 9 bases are shared with TRBD2. Looked up from germline, CDR1 is SGHAT and CDR2 is FQNNGV. This CDR3 has 20 residues. The V and J ends lost 5 bases and 0 bases, in that order; junction bases with no gene match: 16. The CDR3 region is CASSDPTAGGPKTNTGELFF. DNA of the CDR3: TGTGCCAGCAGCGACCCGACGGCGGGGGGGCCTAAAACGAACACCGGGGAGCTGTTTTTT.

This chain uses TRBV5-1 with TRBJ2-5; 11 nucleotides align to TRBD1. The CDR3 runs 15 residues. The germline CDR1 and CDR2 sequences are SGHRS and YFSETQ. Losses at the gene ends were 4 bases for V and 1 base for J; bases not matched to a gene: 3. This chain's CDR3 is CASSPGQGVQETQYF. CDR3 nucleotide sequence: TGCGCCAGCAGCCCGGGACAGGGGGTCCAAGAGACCCAGTACTTC. The complete variable domain, with remaining parts taken from reference TRBV5-1 and TRBJ2-5, reads KAGVTQTPRYLIKTRGQQVTLSCSPISGHRSVSWYQQTPGQGLQFLFEYFSETQRNKGNFPGRFSGRQFSNSRSEMNVSTLELGDSALYLCASSPGQGVQETQYFGPGTRLLVL.

This clonotype has at least ten counts. This chain links TRBV6-5 with TRBJ2-7, with D hard to call. Germline loops: CDR1 MNHEY, CDR2 SVGAGI. The CDR3 length is 13 residues. The ends were cut back, 2 bases at V and 4 bases at J, with 9 bases in the middle. Here the CDR3 DNA reads TGTGCCAGCAGTTACGGGATTGGGTACGAGCAGTACGTC. This encodes CASSYGIGYEQYV.

The rearrangement joins TRBV20-1 to TRBJ2-7; no clear D gene. From germline, CDR1 is DFQATT and CDR2 SNEGSKA (reference sequence). Trimming shortened V by 0 bases and J by 0 bases, and 6 bases separated the two germline ends. The CDR3 has 13 residues. In DNA, the CDR3 is TGCAGTGCTAGAGATAACTACTCCTACGAGCAGTACTTC. Amino acids: CSARDNYSYEQYF.

The V and J genes are TRBV4-3 and TRBJ2-3, with a possible D match to TRBD2 (6 bases). This CDR3 is 14 amino acids long. Trimming removed 4 bases from V and 6 bases from J, with 14 bases in between. Germline CDR1 LGHNA, CDR2 YSLEER. CDR3: CASSRWLGGDTQYF. The DNA of the CDR3 is TGCGCCAGCAGCCGTTGGCTAGGAGGGGATACGCAGTATTTT.

Many counts were recorded for this clonotype. The chain joins TRBV4-2 to TRBJ2-2; 9 bases line up with TRBD2. Germline assignment: CDR1 LGHNA and CDR2 YNFKEQ. The junction had 9 bases not matched to a gene; V was cut back by 3 bases and J by 4 bases. This CDR3 has 17 residues. The CDR3 region is CASSHVGAGGLTGELFF. Written as DNA, the CDR3 is TGTGCCAGCAGCCACGTTGGAGCGGGGGGCCTCACCGGGGAGCTGTTTTTT.

This rearrangement joins TRBV9 to TRBJ2-1, with D tentatively TRBD1 (6 bases). Germline values: CDR1 SGDLS, CDR2 YYNGEE. The length of the CDR3 is 14 residues. With 0 bases removed from V and 10 bases from J, the gap between germline ends came to 14 bases. In DNA, the CDR3 is TGTGCCAGCAGCGTAGCTCTGACAGGTCGCGAGCAGTTCTTC. Amino acids: CASSVALTGREQFF. Looking up the rest from reference TRBV9 and TRBJ2-1 gives the full variable domain: DSGVTQTPKHLITATGQRVTLRCSPRSGDLSVYWYQQSLDQGLQFLIQYYNGEERAKGNILERFSAQQFPDLHSELNLSSLELGDSALYFCASSVALTGREQFFGPGTRLTVL.

This clonotype was detected many times. This rearrangement joins TRBV19 to TRBJ2-7; 12 bases are shared with TRBD2. The germline CDR1 and CDR2 sequences are LNHDA and SQIVND (reference sequence). V lost 6 bases, J lost 1 base, and 1 base stayed unmatched. There are 14 residues in the CDR3. The CDR3 DNA is TGTGCCAGTAGAGGACTAGCGGGATCCTACGAGCAGTACTTC. It translates to CASRGLAGSYEQYF. The full variable domain, its missing parts supplied by reference TRBV19 and TRBJ2-7, is DGGITQSPKYLFRKEGQNVTLSCEQNLNHDAMYWYRQDPGQGLRLIYYSQIVNDFQKGDIAEGYSVSREKKESFPLTVTSAQKNPTAFYLCASRGLAGSYEQYFGPGTRLTVT.

The chain recombines TRBV23-1 with TRBJ2-7, with D perhaps given as TRBD1 or TRBD2 (5 bases each). TRBV23-1 is treated as an ORF (open reading frame) with a function not yet certain. This CDR3 is built from 18 residues. Trimming left V 3 bases short and J 4 bases short, with 25 bases between. For the CDR3, the DNA is TGCGCCAGCAGTCAGGGACCGCCCCCTCGGCGTTCTCCGTACGAGCAGTACTTC. Translating it yields CASSQGPPPRRSPYEQYF.

The chain recombines TRBV11-2 with TRBJ2-4; 15 bases align to TRBD2. V lost 5 bases to trimming and J lost 4 bases; unmatched junction nucleotides: 6. The germline gives CDR1 SGHAT, CDR2 FQNNGV. CDR3 length: 17 amino acids. The CDR3 nucleotides are TGTGCCAGCAGCCCTGTGGGACTAGCGGGGGGAAAAAACATTCAGTACTTC. This translates into CASSPVGLAGGKNIQYF.

The gene calls are TRBV29-1 and TRBJ2-7; weak D call: TRBD1 (5 bases). With 0 bases removed from V and 3 bases from J, the gap between germline ends came to 18 bases. Germline lookup yields CDR1 SQVTM and CDR2 ANQGSEA. The CDR3 covers 16 residues. The chain's CDR3 is CSVEDSAAGKYYEQYF. DNA of the CDR3: TGCAGCGTTGAAGACTCGGCGGCAGGGAAGTACTACGAGCAGTACTTC.

This clonotype came up a few times. The V call is TRBV5-1, the J call TRBJ2-1; D possibly matches TRBD1 or TRBD2 (5 bases each). This CDR3 is 16 amino acids long. In germline, CDR1 is SGHRS, CDR2 YFSETQ. V was pared by 0 bases and J by 0 bases, with 10 bases between. The CDR3 spells CASSLAGADSYNEQFF. The DNA of the CDR3 is TGCGCCAGCAGCTTGGCCGGGGCGGACTCCTACAATGAGCAGTTCTTC.

This clonotype turned up a few times. The chain is built from TRBV9 and TRBJ2-1, with 10 positions matching TRBD2. CDR1 and CDR2 from the germline V gene are SGDLS and YYNGEE. This CDR3 has 15 amino acids. The junction had 0 bases not matched to a gene; V was cut back by 0 bases and J by 3 bases. The chain's CDR3 is CASSVGTSGYNEQFF. In nucleotides, the CDR3 is TGTGCCAGCAGCGTAGGGACTAGCGGCTACAATGAGCAGTTCTTC. Filled out from reference TRBV9 and TRBJ2-1, the complete variable domain reads DSGVTQTPKHLITATGQRVTLRCSPRSGDLSVYWYQQSLDQGLQFLIQYYNGEERAKGNILERFSAQQFPDLHSELNLSSLELGDSALYFCASSVGTSGYNEQFFGPGTRLTVL.

This clonotype occurred a few times. CDR3 DNA: TGTGCCAGCAGCCGGAGGGCGAGCTCCTACAATGAGCAGTTCTTC. As protein: CASSRRASSYNEQFF. The V gene is TRBV7-9, the J gene TRBJ2-1; maybe TRBD2 (6 bases). Germline assignment: CDR1 SEHNR and CDR2 FQNEAQ (reference sequence). Trimming stripped 5 bases from V and 0 bases from J, with 11 bases between. This CDR3 is 15 amino acids long.